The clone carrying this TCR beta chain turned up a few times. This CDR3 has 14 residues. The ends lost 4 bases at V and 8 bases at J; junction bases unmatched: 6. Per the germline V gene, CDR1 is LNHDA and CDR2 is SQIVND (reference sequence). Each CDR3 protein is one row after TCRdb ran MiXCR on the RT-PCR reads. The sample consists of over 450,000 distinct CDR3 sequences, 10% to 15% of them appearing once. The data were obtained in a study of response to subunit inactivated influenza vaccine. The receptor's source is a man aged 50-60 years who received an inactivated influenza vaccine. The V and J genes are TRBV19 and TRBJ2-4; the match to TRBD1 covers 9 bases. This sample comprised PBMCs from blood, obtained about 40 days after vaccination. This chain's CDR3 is CASSTGQGWHIQYF. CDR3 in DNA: TGTGCCAGTAGTACGGGACAGGGATGGCACATTCAGTACTTC.